This record covers a single T cell receptor beta chain. Its antigen remains unknown. Overlapping HIV-1 Gag 15-mer peptides at 0.95 to 1 ug per peptide per mL were used. Memory cells lacking CD40L and CD69 with high CD45RO were sorted. CD8-depleted PBMCs were stimulated 15 to 20 hours with anti-CD28/CD49d costimulation, CD40-blocking antibody and enfuvirtide. V lost 4 bases to trimming and J lost 1 base, with 10 bases between them. Germline assignment: CDR1 SEHNR and CDR2 FQNEAQ (reference sequence). The CDR3 extends over 15 amino acids. This record belongs to a study of persistence of HIV-infected CD4 T cells. Study overall: CD4+ T cells responding to CMV or HIV-1 Gag were isolated.

General study points: Proviral oligoclonality tracked with TCR oligoclonality within the same sorted cells.

The immunoSEQ assay was version 4, run in survey mode. Genomic DNA was diluted to 9 to 10 ng/uL, up to 1 ug per sample. The method was immunoSEQ multiplex PCR; TCRdb's version includes in-frame clones alone and lacks a portion of them. Among around 39,000 clones, around four fifths were seen once, and the ten largest hold roughly 1%. V gene TRBV7-9 combines with J gene TRBJ2-2; no clear D gene. This clonotype was sampled from an adult with HIV. The donor label of this sample is uncertain. The sequences come from cultured CD4+ T cells from PBMCs, collected from a patient who received antiretroviral therapy. The CDR3 coding sequence is TGTGCCAGCAGCTCCCGGGTAGAGAACACCGGGGAGCTGTTTTTT. Translating it yields CASSSRVENTGELFF.